These T cell receptor beta chains were read from a single sample in a study of control samples from healthy donors and cancer patients. Here immunoSEQ multiplex PCR was the method, and the copy in TCRdb shows in-frame clones only, minus some. Of 120,000 or so clones listed, 70% to 90% are singletons. Sequencing was done on a sample of PBMCs. The receptor set was obtained from a woman between 55 and 75 years old with lung cancer. Each CDR3 is given with its conserved first and last residue. The order of the fields is CDR3 DNA, CDR3 protein, D gene, clone size, J gene, V gene. A D gene is named only where the DNA matches it firmly. Expanded clones are given a class, and other clones once, few, many or no size at all.

TGTGCCAGTAGTACCCCAGGTCTCGCTAACTATGGCTACACCTTC | CASSTPGLANYGYTF | NA | NA | TRBJ1-2 | TRBV19
TGTGCCATCTTATCGGGTACGAACACTGAAGCTTTCTTT | CAILSGTNTEAFF | NA | NA | TRBJ1-1 | TRBV10-3
TGTGCCAGTAGTCCCCAGGGACAGGGAGGTTACGAGCAGTACTTC | CASSPQGQGGYEQYF | TRBD1 | NA | TRBJ2-7 | TRBV19
TGTGCCAGCAGCTTAGACGCGGGAGGGAGTGGGTATGAGCAGTTCTTC | CASSLDAGGSGYEQFF | TRBD2 | NA | TRBJ2-1 | TRBV7-2
TGTGCCTGGAGTGTACTCGTGGGCCGCTCTGGGGCCAACGTCCTGACTTTC | CAWSVLVGRSGANVLTF | NA | NA | TRBJ2-6 | TRBV30
TGTGCCATCAGTGAGAGGACTAGTAGCCACAATGAGCAGTTCTTC | CAISERTSSHNEQFF | TRBD2 | once | TRBJ2-1 | TRBV10-3
TGTGCCAGCTCACTTACGACGGGTACCGGTAATGAGCAGTTCTTC | CASSLTTGTGNEQFF | NA | NA | TRBJ2-1 | TRBV18
TGTGCCAGCAGTTACTCGACTCCCTCCAGGACCTATGGCTACACCTTC | CASSYSTPSRTYGYTF | NA | NA | TRBJ1-2 | TRBV6-2/TRBV6-3
TGCGCCAGCAGCTTGGCCGGGAGGCAGGGGGCGAGGGAGACCCAGTACTTC | CASSLAGRQGARETQYF | NA | NA | TRBJ2-5 | TRBV5-1
TGCGCCAGCAGGACTAGCGGGTACCTCGAAGAGCAGTTCTTC | CASRTSGYLEEQFF | TRBD2 | NA | TRBJ2-1 | TRBV5-1
TGTGCCAGTATGGACGGCCAGGGGAGTCTCGAGCAGTACTTC | CASMDGQGSLEQYF | NA | NA | TRBJ2-7 | TRBV19
TGTGCCATCAGTGAGGCCTCCTACGAGCAGTACTTC | CAISEASYEQYF | NA | NA | TRBJ2-7 | TRBV10-3
TGTGCCAGCAGTTACCACACCCCCCGGAACACTGAAGCTTTCTTT | CASSYHTPRNTEAFF | NA | NA | TRBJ1-1 | TRBV6-5
TGTGCCAGCAGTCTGGGACAGGGGGTGGACATTCAGTACTTC | CASSLGQGVDIQYF | TRBD1 | NA | TRBJ2-4 | TRBV27
TGTGCCAGTAGTATTTTCATGTCGGCTTTCAACACCGGGGAGCTGTTTTTT | CASSIFMSAFNTGELFF | NA | NA | TRBJ2-2 | TRBV19
TGTGCCAGCAGCTTAGGGGAGGGGACGAGGACTGAAGCTTTCTTT | CASSLGEGTRTEAFF | NA | NA | TRBJ1-1 | TRBV7-9
TGTGCCAGCAGCCAAGGGGTGCTGAATAATTCACCCCTCCACTTT | CASSQGVLNNSPLHF | NA | NA | TRBJ1-6 | TRBV3-1/TRBV3-2
TGTGCCAGCAGCCGAGGGACTAGCGGGGGGGCGGCCACCGGGGAGCTGTTTTTT | CASSRGTSGGAATGELFF | TRBD2 | NA | TRBJ2-2 | TRBV7-8
TGTGCCACCAGTGATCCGGGGGGGGCGGAATCCTACAATGAGCAGTTCTTC | CATSDPGGAESYNEQFF | TRBD2 | NA | TRBJ2-1 | TRBV24-1
TGTGCCAGCAGTCTGACAGGGGAACCCTGGGAAGCTTTCTTT | CASSLTGEPWEAFF | TRBD1 | NA | TRBJ1-1 | TRBV2
TGTGCCAGCAGTCACAACAGAGGTCCCTACGAGCAGTACTTC | CASSHNRGPYEQYF | NA | NA | TRBJ2-7 | TRBV6-5
TGCGCCAGCAGCTTGCAGGGTATCCTCTCTGGAAACACCATATATTTT | CASSLQGILSGNTIYF | NA | NA | TRBJ1-3 | TRBV5-1
TGCGCCAGCAGCGCCCAAGGGAGGACTGAAGCTTTCTTT | CASSAQGRTEAFF | NA | NA | TRBJ1-1 | TRBV5-1
TGTGCCAGCAGTCCGGGACAGGGGGCAGCCGGGGAGCTGTTTTTT | CASSPGQGAAGELFF | TRBD1 | NA | TRBJ2-2 | TRBV6-2/TRBV6-3
TGTGCCAGCAGCGGCCAGATAGGGACTACGTACGAGCAGTACTTC | CASSGQIGTTYEQYF | TRBD2 | NA | TRBJ2-7 | TRBV9
TGTGCCAGTAGGGGGGCGGCTAATCAGCCCCAGCATTTT | CASRGAANQPQHF | NA | NA | TRBJ1-5 | TRBV19
TGTGCCAGCAGCCAAGATTTGGGGGCCCCCTACGAGCAGTACTTC | CASSQDLGAPYEQYF | NA | NA | TRBJ2-7 | TRBV3-1/TRBV3-2
TGTGCCAGCAGCTTAGAAGTCGGGACAGGGGGCCTTCGGCAGCCCCAGCATTTT | CASSLEVGTGGLRQPQHF | TRBD1 | once | TRBJ1-5 | TRBV5-8
TGCGCCAGCAGCCAAGATGGTTTTGGGCGTCGTATGAACACTGAAGCTTTCTTT | CASSQDGFGRRMNTEAFF | NA | NA | TRBJ1-1 | TRBV4-1
TGTGCCAGCAGCTTGGGACTAGCGGGGGCCTTCACAGATACGCAGTATTTT | CASSLGLAGAFTDTQYF | TRBD2 | NA | TRBJ2-3 | TRBV5-4
TGTGCCAGCCTCAGTTTGGAAAAGGGAGGCACTGAAGCTTTCTTT | CASLSLEKGGTEAFF | NA | NA | TRBJ1-1 | TRBV27
TGTGCCAGTAGTAAGGGACTAGCGGGAGCCGGTGAGCAGTTCTTC | CASSKGLAGAGEQFF | TRBD2 | NA | TRBJ2-1 | TRBV19
TGTGCCGCACACAGGGGCACCGGGGAGCTGTTTTTT | CAAHRGTGELFF | TRBD1 | NA | TRBJ2-2 | TRBV6-5
TGTGCCAGCAGTATTAACACTGAAGCTTTCTTT | CASSINTEAFF | NA | NA | TRBJ1-1 | TRBV12-3/TRBV12-4
TGCGCCAGCAGCTTGAATGGGGGACTCTGGGACACTGAAGCTTTCTTT | CASSLNGGLWDTEAFF | NA | NA | TRBJ1-1 | TRBV5-1
TGCGCCAGCAGCCCAATGGCGGCGTTGAATGGGGTAATACTTCGGGAGACCCAGTACTTC | CASSPMAALNGVILRETQYF | NA | NA | TRBJ2-5 | TRBV4-3
TGTGCCAGTGGACAGGACCGCAATCAGCCCCAGCATTTT | CASGQDRNQPQHF | TRBD1 | NA | TRBJ1-5 | TRBV6-5
TGTGCCAGTAACACCTATAATTCACCCCTCCACTTT | CASNTYNSPLHF | NA | few | TRBJ1-6 | TRBV19
TGTGCTACAGGGGGGAATCAGCCCCAGCATTTT | CATGGNQPQHF | TRBD1 | NA | TRBJ1-5 | TRBV19
TGTGCCAGCAGCCCACGGACAGGGTCAGGTGAGCAGTTCTTC | CASSPRTGSGEQFF | TRBD1 | NA | TRBJ2-1 | TRBV7-9
TGTGCCAGCAGACGGGACAGGGATAGCAATCAGCCCCAGCATTTT | CASRRDRDSNQPQHF | TRBD1 | NA | TRBJ1-5 | TRBV6-5
TGCGCCAGCAGTCACCTAGGGGCGCGGGATCAGCCCCAGCATTTT | CASSHLGARDQPQHF | NA | few | TRBJ1-5 | TRBV23-1
TGTGCCAGTAGTGTGGCCGGGAGATCTGGAAACACCATATATTTT | CASSVAGRSGNTIYF | NA | NA | TRBJ1-3 | TRBV19
TGTGCCAGCAGCCTGACATCAACTAATGAAAAACTGTTTTTT | CASSLTSTNEKLFF | NA | few | TRBJ1-4 | TRBV6-6
TGTGCCAGCAGCCAAGAAGAAACGCAGGCCGAGCAGTACTTC | CASSQEETQAEQYF | NA | once | TRBJ2-7 | TRBV3-1/TRBV3-2
TGTGCCAGCTCACTCTCCGGGACTAGCGGGGTAGCGGTCACCGGGGAGCTGTTTTTT | CASSLSGTSGVAVTGELFF | TRBD2 | NA | TRBJ2-2 | TRBV18
TGTGCCAGCAGCCCCGGACTAGCGGCTTACGAGCAGTACTTC | CASSPGLAAYEQYF | TRBD2 | NA | TRBJ2-7 | TRBV7-9
TGTGCCAGCAGCTTAATCGGGGCATCGAATGAAAAACTGTTTTTT | CASSLIGASNEKLFF | NA | once | TRBJ1-4 | TRBV7-2